This T cell receptor beta chain was sequenced for a study of blood T cell repertoires in COVID-19. In the study overall: PBMCs, B-cell-depleted T cells, or T cells provided the cDNA or gDNA that made up the material.

The method was immunoSEQ multiplex PCR; TCRdb's version includes in-frame clones alone and lacks a portion of them. The data hold under 80,000 clones, with around nine tenths observed a single time. Germline V gives CDR1 MNHEY, CDR2 SVGAGI. V was cut by 6 bases and J by 2 bases, with 16 bases left in between. The CDR3 is 15 amino acids. The clonotype comes from a man between 70 and 80 years old with acute or convalescent COVID-19. The chain carries TRBV6-5 and TRBJ2-5; a possible D gene is TRBD1 (5 bases). Material for sequencing was peripheral blood. In DNA, the CDR3 is TGTGCCAGCAGGCCCGATAAGGGGCCACAAGAGACCCAGTACTTC. This codes for CASRPDKGPQETQYF.